These 21 T cell receptor beta chains were sequenced from one sample in a study of T cell responses to AZD1222 COVID-19 vaccine. TCRdb keeps only in-frame clones here, not all; method: immunoSEQ multiplex PCR. The table has 150,000 or so clones, about 89% seen once. Specimen: peripheral blood, collected on day 0 of AZD1222 vaccination. The source of these receptors is an adult in good health.

The gene calls are TRBV18 and TRBJ2-1; 12 bases are a match to TRBD2. The V gene end was trimmed by 10 bases and the J gene end by 8 bases; junction bases not matched to a gene: 12. Germline assignment: CDR1 KGHSH and CDR2 LQKENI. This CDR3 contains 15 residues. The CDR3 sequence is CATAATSGSEDEQFF. The CDR3, as DNA: TGTGCCACCGCTGCGACTAGCGGGAGTGAAGATGAGCAGTTCTTC.

V is TRBV10-2 and J is TRBJ2-1; 9 bases fit TRBD2. The junction had 8 bases not matched to a gene; V was cut back by 0 bases and J by 11 bases. Germline V gene data show CDR1 as WSHSY and CDR2 as SAAADI. This CDR3 has 15 amino acids. The CDR3 nucleotides read TGCGCCAGCAGTGAGTCTTCTAGCGGGGCCCTCAAGCAGTTCTTC. Its translation is CASSESSSGALKQFF.

The rearrangement links TRBV6-2 or TRBV6-3 to TRBJ2-7; D uncertain. This CDR3 is built from 12 residues. The germline V and J ends were trimmed by 5 bases and 2 bases, with 7 bases remaining between them. CDR1 and CDR2 from the germline V gene are MNHEY and SVGEGT. CDR3 amino acids: CASSPRAYEQYF. CDR3 DNA sequence: TGTGCCAGCAGTCCGAGAGCCTACGAGCAGTACTTC.

The chain links TRBV6-2 or TRBV6-3 to TRBJ2-2; D is perhaps TRBD1 or TRBD2 (6 bases each). The germline gives CDR1 MNHEY, CDR2 SVGEGT. Trimming shortened V by 2 bases and J by 6 bases, and 13 bases separated the two germline ends. This CDR3 region has 15 residues. Written as DNA, the CDR3 is TGTGCCAGCAGTTACCACCGTCGGGGGCCCGGGGAGCTGTTTTTT. It codes for CASSYHRRGPGELFF.

The V and J genes are TRBV4-2 and TRBJ1-1; perhaps TRBD1 as D (6 bases). CDR3 length: 13 residues. CDR1 is LGHNA and CDR2 is YNFKEQ in the germline V gene. Trimming removed 0 bases at V and 8 bases at J, with 10 bases between. For the CDR3, the DNA is TGTGCCAGCAGCCAAGATCGAGGGGGGGAAGCTTTCTTT. Amino acids: CASSQDRGGEAFF.

The V gene is TRBV3-1 (or the pseudogene TRBV3-2), the J gene TRBJ2-7; no definite D call. Trimming pared 4 bases from V and 4 bases from J, leaving 8 bases between. This CDR3 spans 12 amino acids. In germline, CDR1 is LGHDT, CDR2 YNNKEL (reference sequence). The CDR3 region is CASSLGEYEQYF. The CDR3 DNA sequence: TGTGCCAGCAGCCTAGGAGAATACGAGCAGTACTTC.

This chain joins TRBV10-3 and TRBJ1-1; perhaps TRBD1 as D (6 bases). V was cut by 5 bases and J by 4 bases, with 17 bases left in between. Germline assignment: CDR1 ENHRY and CDR2 SYGVKD. CDR3 length equals 15 residues. The CDR3 DNA is TGTGCCATCAGTCCCACAACAGGGTGGATCACTGAAGCTTTCTTT. It specifies CAISPTTGWITEAFF.

V gene TRBV4-1 combines with J gene TRBJ1-3; 12 bases map to TRBD1. Trimming at V came to 1 base and at J to 7 bases, leaving 14 bases not matched to a gene. There are 19 residues in the CDR3. CDR1 and CDR2 (germline): MGHRA, YSYEKL. CDR3 sequence: CASSQGGTGGSPSRNTIYF. The CDR3 nucleotides read TGCGCCAGCAGCCAAGGGGGGACAGGGGGCTCCCCTTCTCGGAACACCATATATTTT.

The chain has TRBV5-4 and TRBJ2-4, with D possibly being TRBD1 (6 bases). V was clipped by 4 bases and J by 9 bases, with 23 bases between them. From germline, CDR1 is SGHNT and CDR2 YYREEE (reference sequence). This CDR3 has 16 amino acids. As DNA, the CDR3 is TGTGCCAGCAGCGCCATGGGAACAGGGCAGGACGGCATTCAGTACTTC. It yields the protein CASSAMGTGQDGIQYF.

This chain links TRBV6-5 with TRBJ1-1; D is unresolved. This CDR3 spans 15 amino acids. Germline CDR1 is MNHEY and CDR2 is SVGAGI. V was trimmed by 2 bases and J by 1 base, leaving 11 bases between them. DNA of the CDR3: TGTGCCAGCAGTTACAGTAGGCTGCAGAACACTGAAGCTTTCTTT. The encoded protein is CASSYSRLQNTEAFF.

The chain recombines TRBV3-1 (or the pseudogene TRBV3-2) with TRBJ2-3; D uncertain. Germline assignment: CDR1 LGHDT and CDR2 YNNKEL (reference sequence). The CDR3 spans 12 residues. V dropped 1 base and J dropped 5 bases, with 4 bases sitting between them. The chain's CDR3 is CASSQALDTQYF. Here the CDR3 DNA reads TGTGCCAGCAGCCAAGCCCTAGATACGCAGTATTTT.

V and J are TRBV19 and TRBJ1-5; D ambiguous. The V and J ends lost 3 bases and 1 base respectively, with 10 bases between them. The CDR3 spans 15 residues. In germline, CDR1 is LNHDA, CDR2 SQIVND (reference sequence). CDR3 amino acids: CASSIVGRSNQPQHF. CDR3 nucleotides: TGTGCCAGTAGTATTGTGGGTAGGAGCAATCAGCCCCAGCATTTT. The full variable domain, its missing parts supplied by reference TRBV19 and TRBJ1-5, is DGGITQSPKYLFRKEGQNVTLSCEQNLNHDAMYWYRQDPGQGLRLIYYSQIVNDFQKGDIAEGYSVSREKKESFPLTVTSAQKNPTAFYLCASSIVGRSNQPQHFGDGTRLSIL.

This clone has only a few counts. DNA for the CDR3: TGTGCCAGTACCCCGTATAACGGGGAGCTGTTTTTT. Its translation: CASTPYNGELFF. This sequence joins TRBV19 and TRBJ2-2; D is undetermined. This CDR3 spans 12 amino acids. Looked up from germline, CDR1 is LNHDA and CDR2 is SQIVND (reference sequence). V was clipped by 7 bases and J by 7 bases, with 10 bases between them.

V usage is TRBV9 and J usage is TRBJ1-1; 9 nucleotides agree with TRBD1. CDR3 length equals 16 residues. The V gene's germline CDR1 is SGDLS and CDR2 YYNGEE. V lost 0 bases and J lost 1; bases outside the gene matches: 4. CDR3 amino acids: CASSVGGTGRNTEAFF. DNA of the CDR3: TGTGCCAGCAGCGTAGGGGGGACAGGGAGGAACACTGAAGCTTTCTTT. Complete variable domain (other parts from reference TRBV9 and TRBJ1-1): DSGVTQTPKHLITATGQRVTLRCSPRSGDLSVYWYQQSLDQGLQFLIQYYNGEERAKGNILERFSAQQFPDLHSELNLSSLELGDSALYFCASSVGGTGRNTEAFFGQGTRLTVV.

The genes are TRBV6-2 or TRBV6-3 and TRBJ1-1, with a possible D match to TRBD1 (5 bases). Germline V gene lookup returns CDR1 MNHEY and CDR2 SVGEGT. The CDR3 consists of 13 residues. V shed 3 bases and J shed 1 base, with 6 bases lying between them. The DNA of the CDR3 is TGTGCCAGCAGTTATAGGGGGAACACTGAAGCTTTCTTT. It encodes CASSYRGNTEAFF.

This clone was counted ten times or more. The rearrangement joins TRBV6-4 to TRBJ1-4, with 7 bases that match TRBD1. The germline V gene encodes CDR1 MRHNA and CDR2 SNTAGT. V shed 5 bases, J shed 0 bases, and the junction held 15 bases outside the gene matches. The CDR3 totals 19 residues. The CDR3 region is CASSSLRDSPKPTNEKLFF. CDR3 nucleotides: TGTGCCAGCAGTTCCCTCCGGGACAGCCCGAAGCCAACTAATGAAAAACTGTTTTTT.

V usage is TRBV12-3 or TRBV12-4 and J usage is TRBJ1-5, with no clear D. The V end was cut by 3 bases, the J end by 4 bases, with 7 bases between. The CDR3 contains 13 residues. The DNA for the CDR3 is TGTGCCAGCAGTTTTTGGGTAAATCAGCCCCAGCATTTT. Amino acids: CASSFWVNQPQHF.

The chain has TRBV28 and TRBJ1-3, with TRBD1 as a possible D gene (5 bases). Germline-derived CDR1 and CDR2 are MDHEN and SYDVKM. Trimming took off 5 bases at V and 4 bases at J, with 21 bases between the two ends. CDR3 length: 17 residues. The CDR3: CASSPPPGREPGNTIYF. CDR3 in DNA: TGTGCCAGCAGTCCCCCCCCCGGCAGGGAGCCCGGAAACACCATATATTTT.

V usage is TRBV7-6 and J usage is TRBJ1-1; no clear D. The CDR3 is 17 residues long. Looked up from germline, CDR1 is SGHVS and CDR2 is FNYEAQ. The V and J ends lost 6 bases and 4 bases respectively, with 24 bases between them. DNA of the CDR3: TGTGCCAGCAGTATAGGGCCTAGACGAGCGAGGGCCACTGAAGCTTTCTTT. It translates to CASSIGPRRARATEAFF.

The chain employs TRBV11-3 and TRBJ2-7, with D unclear. Germline CDR1 and CDR2: SGHNT and YENEEA. The CDR3 loop spans 12 amino acids. V was pared by 4 bases and J by 3 bases, with 7 bases between. The CDR3 DNA sequence: TGTGCCAGCAGCTCGGGCCGCTACGAGCAGTACTTC. Amino acids: CASSSGRYEQYF.

The V and J genes are TRBV3-1 (or the pseudogene TRBV3-2) and TRBJ2-7, with 11 nucleotides matching TRBD2. V shed 4 bases and J 6 bases; nucleotides not matched to a gene: 17. The CDR3 runs 18 residues. The V gene's germline CDR1 is LGHDT and CDR2 YNNKEL (reference sequence). CDR3 sequence (DNA): TGTGCCAGCAGCCCGCGAACCTCCGTACTAGCGGGAGCTGGCGAGCAGTACTTC. Encoded protein: CASSPRTSVLAGAGEQYF.